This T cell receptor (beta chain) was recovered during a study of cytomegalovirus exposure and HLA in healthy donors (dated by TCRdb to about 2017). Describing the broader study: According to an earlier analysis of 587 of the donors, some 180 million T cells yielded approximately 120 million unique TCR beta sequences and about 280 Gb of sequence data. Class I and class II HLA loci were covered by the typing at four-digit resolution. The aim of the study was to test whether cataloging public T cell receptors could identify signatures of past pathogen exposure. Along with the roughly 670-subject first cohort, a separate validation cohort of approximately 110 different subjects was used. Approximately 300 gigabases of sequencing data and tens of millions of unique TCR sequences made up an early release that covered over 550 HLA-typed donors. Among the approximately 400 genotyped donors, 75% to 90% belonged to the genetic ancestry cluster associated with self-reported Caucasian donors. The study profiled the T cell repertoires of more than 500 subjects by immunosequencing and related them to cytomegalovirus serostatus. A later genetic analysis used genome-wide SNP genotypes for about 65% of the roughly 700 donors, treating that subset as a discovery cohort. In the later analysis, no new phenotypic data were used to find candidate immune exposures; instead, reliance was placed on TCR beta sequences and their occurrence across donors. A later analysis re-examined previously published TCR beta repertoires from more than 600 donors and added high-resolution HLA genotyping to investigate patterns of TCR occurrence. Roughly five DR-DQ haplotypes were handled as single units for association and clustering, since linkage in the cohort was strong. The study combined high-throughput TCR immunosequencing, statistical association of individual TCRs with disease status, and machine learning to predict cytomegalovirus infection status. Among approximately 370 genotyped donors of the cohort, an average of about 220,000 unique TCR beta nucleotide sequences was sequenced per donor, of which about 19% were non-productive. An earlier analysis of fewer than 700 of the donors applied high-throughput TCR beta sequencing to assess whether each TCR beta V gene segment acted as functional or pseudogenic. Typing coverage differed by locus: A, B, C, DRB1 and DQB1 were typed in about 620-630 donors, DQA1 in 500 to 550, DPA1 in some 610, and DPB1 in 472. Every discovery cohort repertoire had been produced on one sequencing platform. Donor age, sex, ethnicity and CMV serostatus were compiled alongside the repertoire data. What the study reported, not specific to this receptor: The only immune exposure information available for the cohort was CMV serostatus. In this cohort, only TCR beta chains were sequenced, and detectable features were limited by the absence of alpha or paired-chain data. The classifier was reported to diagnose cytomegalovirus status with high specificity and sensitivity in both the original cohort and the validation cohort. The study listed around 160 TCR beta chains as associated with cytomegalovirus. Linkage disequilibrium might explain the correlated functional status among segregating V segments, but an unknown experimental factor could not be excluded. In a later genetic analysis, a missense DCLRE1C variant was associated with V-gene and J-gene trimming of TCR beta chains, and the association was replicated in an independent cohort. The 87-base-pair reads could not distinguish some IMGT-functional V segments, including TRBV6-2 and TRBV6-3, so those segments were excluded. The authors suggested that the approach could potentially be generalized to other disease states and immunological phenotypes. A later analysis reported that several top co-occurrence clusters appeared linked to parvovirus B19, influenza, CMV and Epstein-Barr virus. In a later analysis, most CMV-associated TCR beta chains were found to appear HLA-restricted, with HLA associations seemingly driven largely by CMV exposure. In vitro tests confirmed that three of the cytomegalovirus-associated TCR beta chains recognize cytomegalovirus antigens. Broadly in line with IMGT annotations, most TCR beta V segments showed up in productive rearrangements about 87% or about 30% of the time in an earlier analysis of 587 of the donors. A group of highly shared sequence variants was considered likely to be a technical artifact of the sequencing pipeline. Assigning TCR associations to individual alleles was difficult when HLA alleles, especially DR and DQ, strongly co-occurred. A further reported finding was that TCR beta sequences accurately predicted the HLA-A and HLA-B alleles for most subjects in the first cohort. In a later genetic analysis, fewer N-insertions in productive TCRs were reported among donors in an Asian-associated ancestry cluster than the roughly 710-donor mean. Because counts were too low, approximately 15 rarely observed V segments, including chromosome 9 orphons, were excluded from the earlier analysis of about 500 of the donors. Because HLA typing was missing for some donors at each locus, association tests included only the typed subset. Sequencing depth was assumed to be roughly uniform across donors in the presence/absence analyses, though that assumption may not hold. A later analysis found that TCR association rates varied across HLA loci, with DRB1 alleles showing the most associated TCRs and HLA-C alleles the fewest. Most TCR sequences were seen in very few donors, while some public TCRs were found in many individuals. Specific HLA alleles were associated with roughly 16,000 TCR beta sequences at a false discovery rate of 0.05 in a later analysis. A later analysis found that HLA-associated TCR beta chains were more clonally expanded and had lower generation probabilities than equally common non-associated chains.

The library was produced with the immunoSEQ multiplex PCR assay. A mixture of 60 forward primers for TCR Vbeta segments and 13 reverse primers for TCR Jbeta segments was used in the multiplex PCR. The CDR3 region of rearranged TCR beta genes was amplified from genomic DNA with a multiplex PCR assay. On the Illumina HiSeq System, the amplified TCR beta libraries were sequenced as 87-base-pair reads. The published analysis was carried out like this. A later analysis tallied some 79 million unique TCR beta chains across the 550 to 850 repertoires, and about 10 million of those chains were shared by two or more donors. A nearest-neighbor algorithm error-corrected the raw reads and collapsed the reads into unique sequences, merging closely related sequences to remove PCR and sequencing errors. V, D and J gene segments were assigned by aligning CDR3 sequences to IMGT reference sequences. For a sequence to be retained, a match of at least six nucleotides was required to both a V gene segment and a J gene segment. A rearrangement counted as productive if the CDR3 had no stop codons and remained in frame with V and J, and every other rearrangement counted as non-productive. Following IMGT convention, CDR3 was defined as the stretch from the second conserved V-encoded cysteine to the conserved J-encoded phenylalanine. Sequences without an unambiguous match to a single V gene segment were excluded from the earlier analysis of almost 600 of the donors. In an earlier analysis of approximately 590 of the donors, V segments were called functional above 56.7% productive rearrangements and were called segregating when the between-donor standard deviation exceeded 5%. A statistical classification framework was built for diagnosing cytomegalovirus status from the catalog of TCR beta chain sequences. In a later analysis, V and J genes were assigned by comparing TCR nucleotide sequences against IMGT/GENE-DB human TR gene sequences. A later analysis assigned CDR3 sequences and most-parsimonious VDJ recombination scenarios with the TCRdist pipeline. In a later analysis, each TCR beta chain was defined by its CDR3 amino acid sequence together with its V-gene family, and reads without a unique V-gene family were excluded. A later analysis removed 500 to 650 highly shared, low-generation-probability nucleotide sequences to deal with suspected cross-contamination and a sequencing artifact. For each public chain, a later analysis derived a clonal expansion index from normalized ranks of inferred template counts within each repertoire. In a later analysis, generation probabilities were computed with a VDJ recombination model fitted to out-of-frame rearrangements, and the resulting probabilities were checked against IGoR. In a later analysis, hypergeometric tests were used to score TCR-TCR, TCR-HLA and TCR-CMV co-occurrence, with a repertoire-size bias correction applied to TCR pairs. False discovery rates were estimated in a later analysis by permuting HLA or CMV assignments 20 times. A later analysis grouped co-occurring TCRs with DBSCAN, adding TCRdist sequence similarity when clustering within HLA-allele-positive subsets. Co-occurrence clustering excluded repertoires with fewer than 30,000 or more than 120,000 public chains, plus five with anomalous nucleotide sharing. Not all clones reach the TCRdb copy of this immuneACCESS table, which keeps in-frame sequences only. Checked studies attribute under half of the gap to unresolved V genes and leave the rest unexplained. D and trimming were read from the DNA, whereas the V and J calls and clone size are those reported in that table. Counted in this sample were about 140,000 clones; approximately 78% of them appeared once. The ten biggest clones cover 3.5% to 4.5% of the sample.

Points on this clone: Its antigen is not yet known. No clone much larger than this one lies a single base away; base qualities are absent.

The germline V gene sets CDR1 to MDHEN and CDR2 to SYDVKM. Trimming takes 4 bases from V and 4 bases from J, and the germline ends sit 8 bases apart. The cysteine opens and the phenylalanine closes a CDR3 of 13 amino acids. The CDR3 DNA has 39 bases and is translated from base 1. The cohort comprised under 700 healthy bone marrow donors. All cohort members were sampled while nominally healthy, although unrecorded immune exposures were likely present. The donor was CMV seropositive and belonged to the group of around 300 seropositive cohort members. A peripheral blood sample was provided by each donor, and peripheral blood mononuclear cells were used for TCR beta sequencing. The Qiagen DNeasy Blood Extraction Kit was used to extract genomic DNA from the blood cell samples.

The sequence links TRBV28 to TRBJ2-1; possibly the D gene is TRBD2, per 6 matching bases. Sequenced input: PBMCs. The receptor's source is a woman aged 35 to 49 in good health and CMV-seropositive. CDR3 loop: CASSSSEYNEQFF. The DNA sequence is TGTGCCAGCAGTTCTAGCGAATACAATGAGCAGTTCTTC.